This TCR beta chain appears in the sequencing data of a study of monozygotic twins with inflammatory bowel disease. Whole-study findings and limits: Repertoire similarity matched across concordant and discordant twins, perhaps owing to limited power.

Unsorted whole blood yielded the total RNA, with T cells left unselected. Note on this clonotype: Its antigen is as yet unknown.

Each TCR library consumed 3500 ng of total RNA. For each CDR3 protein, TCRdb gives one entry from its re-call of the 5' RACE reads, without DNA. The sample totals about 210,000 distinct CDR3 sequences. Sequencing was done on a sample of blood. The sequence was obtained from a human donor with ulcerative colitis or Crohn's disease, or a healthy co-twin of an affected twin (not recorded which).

The CDR3 spells CASSSPYSRNEHFF. The rearrangement uses TRBV5-6 and TRBJ2-1. Germline CDR1 SGHDT, CDR2 YYEEEE. The CDR3 contains 14 residues.